This is a list of T cell receptor beta chains from one sample in a study of T cell responses to AZD1222 COVID-19 vaccine. The protocol was immunoSEQ multiplex PCR, while the TCRdb copy is restricted to in-frame clones and leaves out a portion. The sample lists about 110,000 clones; 80% to 90% were seen once. This sample comprised peripheral blood, obtained 28 days after the second AZD1222 dose. Receptors originate from an adult who received the AZD1222 COVID-19 vaccine. Both conserved end residues are part of each CDR3. Each record gives: D gene, J gene, V gene, CDR3 length, clone size, CDR3 protein, CDR3 DNA. The D gene is left open where the match is weak. Only some rows state a clone size, as once, few, many or a class for expanded clones.

D: -; J: TRBJ2-1; V: TRBV11-3; length: 12; size: -; CDR3: CASSLGDNEQFF; DNA: TGTGCCAGCAGCTTGGGGGACAATGAGCAGTTCTTC
D: TRBD1; J: TRBJ1-5; V: TRBV15; length: 15; size: -; CDR3: CATSRIGQGNQPQHF; DNA: TGTGCCACCAGCAGGATTGGACAGGGGAATCAGCCCCAGCATTTT
D: TRBD1; J: TRBJ1-2; V: TRBV6-5; length: 14; size: few; CDR3: CASSSDREGYGYTF; DNA: TGTGCCAGCAGCTCCGACAGGGAAGGCTATGGCTACACCTTC
D: -; J: TRBJ2-1; V: TRBV3-1/TRBV3-2; length: 12; size: -; CDR3: CASRGPFAAQFF; DNA: TGTGCCAGCAGGGGCCCATTTGCGGCGCAGTTCTTC
D: -; J: TRBJ1-3; V: TRBV11-3; length: 16; size: -; CDR3: CASSPTQDASGNTIYF; DNA: TGTGCCAGCAGCCCAACTCAGGATGCCTCTGGAAACACCATATATTTT
D: -; J: TRBJ1-5; V: TRBV27; length: 15; size: -; CDR3: CASSLRAVGNQPQHF; DNA: TGTGCCAGCAGTTTGAGGGCAGTTGGCAATCAGCCCCAGCATTTT
D: -; J: TRBJ2-3; V: TRBV11-2; length: 15; size: -; CDR3: CASSSLGEVGDTQYF; DNA: TGTGCCAGCAGCTCCTTGGGGGAGGTGGGCGATACGCAGTATTTT
D: -; J: TRBJ1-1; V: TRBV18; length: 14; size: few; CDR3: CASSPAALNTEAFF; DNA: TGTGCCAGCTCCCCGGCCGCCTTGAACACTGAAGCTTTCTTT
D: TRBD1; J: TRBJ2-3; V: TRBV5-1; length: 13; size: -; CDR3: CASSDLQGDTQYF; DNA: TGCGCCAGCAGCGACCTACAGGGGGATACGCAGTATTTT
D: TRBD2; J: TRBJ2-1; V: TRBV5-4; length: 18; size: -; CDR3: CASSLDAGAGASYNEQFF; DNA: TGTGCCAGCAGCTTGGATGCGGGAGCTGGGGCGTCCTACAATGAGCAGTTCTTC
D: -; J: TRBJ1-1; V: TRBV19; length: 14; size: -; CDR3: CASSIVGGGTEAFF; DNA: TGTGCCAGTAGTATAGTAGGAGGGGGGACTGAAGCTTTCTTT
D: TRBD1; J: TRBJ1-5; V: TRBV19; length: 16; size: -; CDR3: CASSVTGEVSNQPQHF; DNA: TGTGCCAGTAGTGTCACAGGGGAAGTTAGCAATCAGCCCCAGCATTTT
D: -; J: TRBJ2-7; V: TRBV9; length: 14; size: -; CDR3: CASSGRDVGYEQYF; DNA: TGTGCCAGCAGCGGTCGGGACGTAGGCTACGAGCAGTACTTC
D: TRBD1; J: TRBJ1-1; V: TRBV11-2; length: 16; size: -; CDR3: CASSSDRGFTDTEAFF; DNA: TGTGCCAGCAGCTCCGACAGGGGGTTTACGGACACTGAAGCTTTCTTT
D: -; J: TRBJ1-5; V: TRBV4-2; length: 16; size: once; CDR3: CASSQDPGNSNQPQHF; DNA: TGTGCCAGCAGCCAAGATCCGGGAAATAGCAATCAGCCCCAGCATTTT
D: -; J: TRBJ2-7; V: TRBV19; length: 14; size: -; CDR3: CASSKGGLDSEQYF; DNA: TGTGCCAGTAGTAAGGGGGGGCTCGACAGCGAGCAGTACTTC
D: TRBD1; J: TRBJ1-2; V: TRBV7-6; length: 14; size: -; CDR3: CASSLVAGGAGYTF; DNA: TGTGCCAGCAGCTTAGTTGCAGGGGGGGCTGGCTACACCTTC
D: -; J: TRBJ1-1; V: TRBV19; length: 15; size: -; CDR3: CASSIPTGGATEAFF; DNA: TGTGCCAGTAGTATACCGACTGGCGGGGCCACTGAAGCTTTCTTT
D: TRBD2; J: TRBJ2-1; V: TRBV19; length: 16; size: -; CDR3: CASSPRGGGRTNEQFF; DNA: TGTGCCAGTAGTCCCCGGGGGGGCGGGAGGACTAATGAGCAGTTCTTC
D: TRBD1; J: TRBJ1-6; V: TRBV5-1; length: 16; size: -; CDR3: CASSLVVRGPNSPLHF; DNA: TGCGCCAGCAGCTTGGTTGTCAGGGGGCCAAATTCACCCCTCCACTTT
D: -; J: TRBJ1-6; V: TRBV7-9; length: 15; size: once; CDR3: CASSPRGIENSPLHF; DNA: TGTGCCAGCAGTCCGCGGGGGATTGAGAATTCACCCCTCCACTTT
D: -; J: TRBJ2-7; V: TRBV12-3/TRBV12-4; length: 12; size: -; CDR3: CASTRAGGEQYF; DNA: TGTGCCAGCACCAGAGCTGGCGGCGAGCAGTACTTC
D: -; J: TRBJ1-5; V: TRBV28; length: 14; size: -; CDR3: CASNIYRGDQPQHF; DNA: TGTGCCAGCAATATATACCGTGGGGATCAGCCCCAGCATTTT
D: -; J: TRBJ2-7; V: TRBV28; length: 14; size: -; CDR3: CASSFPPEGYEQYF; DNA: TGTGCCAGCAGTTTTCCCCCAGAGGGTTACGAGCAGTACTTC
D: -; J: TRBJ1-2; V: TRBV12-3/TRBV12-4; length: 13; size: once; CDR3: CASSPPLGGGYTF; DNA: TGTGCCAGCAGTCCCCCCCTAGGCGGTGGCTACACCTTC
D: -; J: TRBJ2-7; V: TRBV3-1/TRBV3-2; length: 13; size: -; CDR3: CASSQVTLSEQYF; DNA: TGTGCCAGCAGCCAAGTTACCCTTTCCGAGCAGTACTTC
D: -; J: TRBJ1-4; V: TRBV2; length: 12; size: once; CDR3: CASNAYRGKLFF; DNA: TGTGCCAGCAACGCTTACAGAGGAAAACTGTTTTTT
D: -; J: TRBJ2-1; V: TRBV9; length: 17; size: -; CDR3: CASSVGLRGQSYNEQFF; DNA: TGTGCCAGCAGCGTAGGGCTTCGGGGGCAATCCTACAATGAGCAGTTCTTC
D: -; J: TRBJ1-1; V: TRBV28; length: 15; size: -; CDR3: CASSLGQGLGAEAFF; DNA: TGTGCCAGCAGTTTGGGGCAGGGGCTGGGAGCTGAAGCTTTCTTT
D: -; J: TRBJ2-1; V: TRBV5-6; length: 15; size: -; CDR3: CASSLDRGLYNEQFF; DNA: TGTGCCAGCAGCTTGGACCGGGGCCTATACAATGAGCAGTTCTTC
D: TRBD2; J: TRBJ2-1; V: TRBV6-5; length: 15; size: -; CDR3: CASSYPGTSGIEQFF; DNA: TGTGCCAGCAGTTACCCCGGGACTAGCGGGATAGAGCAGTTCTTC
D: -; J: TRBJ2-7; V: TRBV5-6; length: 12; size: few; CDR3: CASRKGPGEQYF; DNA: TGTGCCAGCAGAAAGGGGCCGGGCGAGCAGTACTTC
D: -; J: TRBJ1-1; V: TRBV6-2/TRBV6-3; length: 11; size: -; CDR3: CASSLRGEAFF; DNA: TGTGCCAGCAGTTTACGTGGGGAAGCTTTCTTT
D: -; J: TRBJ1-1; V: TRBV27; length: 14; size: -; CDR3: CASSTGGGGTEAFF; DNA: TGTGCCAGCAGTACGGGAGGAGGGGGCACTGAAGCTTTCTTT
D: TRBD1; J: TRBJ1-2; V: TRBV19; length: 14; size: -; CDR3: CASSTGQGYYGYTF; DNA: TGTGCCAGTAGTACGGGACAGGGCTACTATGGCTACACCTTC
D: TRBD1; J: TRBJ2-1; V: TRBV10-2; length: 14; size: -; CDR3: CASSATQGVNEQFF; DNA: TGCGCCAGCAGTGCCACACAGGGGGTTAATGAGCAGTTCTTC
D: TRBD1; J: TRBJ1-4; V: TRBV6-5; length: 15; size: -; CDR3: CASSSNGQGREKLFF; DNA: TGTGCCAGCAGTTCTAACGGACAGGGAAGGGAAAAACTGTTTTTT
D: TRBD2; J: TRBJ2-2; V: TRBV27; length: 15; size: -; CDR3: CASSLSGTNTGELFF; DNA: TGTGCCAGCAGTCTAAGCGGGACGAACACCGGGGAGCTGTTTTTT
D: TRBD1; J: TRBJ1-6; V: TRBV11-3; length: 14; size: -; CDR3: CASSPDRVDSPLHF; DNA: TGTGCCAGCAGCCCGGACAGGGTGGATTCACCCCTCCACTTT
D: -; J: TRBJ2-1; V: TRBV27; length: 13; size: -; CDR3: CASSFLGGNEQFF; DNA: TGTGCCAGCAGTTTCCTAGGGGGCAATGAGCAGTTCTTC
D: TRBD2; J: TRBJ2-1; V: TRBV19; length: 17; size: -; CDR3: CASSMSRAGEGYNEQFF; DNA: TGTGCCAGTAGTATGTCAAGGGCGGGAGAAGGCTACAATGAGCAGTTCTTC
D: TRBD1; J: TRBJ1-2; V: TRBV9; length: 12; size: -; CDR3: CASARQGGGYTF; DNA: TGTGCCAGCGCCCGACAGGGAGGGGGCTACACCTTC
D: -; J: TRBJ1-2; V: TRBV5-4; length: 13; size: once; CDR3: CASSPWDPVSYTF; DNA: TGTGCCAGCAGCCCCTGGGACCCGGTGAGCTACACCTTC
D: -; J: TRBJ2-7; V: TRBV18; length: 10; size: -; CDR3: CASSPDEQYF; DNA: TGTGCCAGCTCACCCGACGAGCAGTACTTC
D: TRBD1; J: TRBJ1-2; V: TRBV11-3; length: 16; size: -; CDR3: CASSSRTDRVGYGYTF; DNA: TGTGCCAGCAGTTCCCGGACGGACAGGGTTGGCTATGGCTACACCTTC
D: -; J: TRBJ2-3; V: TRBV2; length: 13; size: once; CDR3: CASRPGSSDTQYF; DNA: TGTGCCAGCAGGCCGGGAAGTTCCGATACGCAGTATTTT
D: -; J: TRBJ1-2; V: TRBV19; length: 15; size: -; CDR3: CASSPGGNLVIGYTF; DNA: TGTGCCAGTAGCCCCGGAGGAAACTTGGTAATCGGCTACACCTTC
D: -; J: TRBJ1-4; V: TRBV12-3/TRBV12-4; length: 12; size: -; CDR3: CASSALTRKLFF; DNA: TGTGCCAGCAGTGCCCTTACGCGGAAACTGTTTTTT
D: TRBD1; J: TRBJ1-1; V: TRBV28; length: 15; size: -; CDR3: CASSLYQGAYTEAFF; DNA: TGTGCCAGCAGTTTATATCAGGGGGCATACACTGAAGCTTTCTTT
D: TRBD1; J: TRBJ1-5; V: TRBV3-1/TRBV3-2; length: 14; size: once; CDR3: CASSQEQGVLPQHF; DNA: TGTGCCAGCAGCCAAGAACAGGGGGTTTTGCCCCAGCATTTT
D: -; J: TRBJ1-1; V: TRBV19; length: 13; size: -; CDR3: CASQLQINTEAFF; DNA: TGTGCCAGCCAACTACAGATTAACACTGAAGCTTTCTTT
D: TRBD1; J: TRBJ2-4; V: TRBV5-1; length: 14; size: -; CDR3: CASSGGQGRDIQYF; DNA: TGCGCCAGCAGCGGCGGACAGGGGAGGGACATTCAGTACTTC